What follows are 32 T cell receptor beta chains derived from one specimen sequenced in a study of cytomegalovirus exposure and HLA in healthy donors. With 60 Vbeta and 13 Jbeta primers, the PCR was carried out. Sequencing used immunoSEQ multiplex PCR; TCRdb keeps in-frame clones, though not all of them. This table holds 160,000 or so clones, around 77% found once. Sequenced: PBMCs. Receptors were obtained from a man in his 60s in good health and CMV-seronegative.

The chain combines TRBV5-1 with TRBJ2-1; 8 bases fit TRBD1. Unmatched junction bases numbered 4, after V lost 4 bases and J lost 4 bases. Germline CDR1 and CDR2: SGHRS and YFSETQ. This CDR3 comprises 14 residues. This CDR3 reads CASSTRTGYNEQFF. The DNA for the CDR3 is TGCGCCAGCAGCACACGGACAGGGTACAATGAGCAGTTCTTC.

This chain links TRBV6-6 with TRBJ1-1; D is uncertain. Germline values: CDR1 MNHNY, CDR2 SVGAGI (reference sequence). V lost 2 bases and J 3 bases, leaving 10 bases between the germline ends. CDR3 length equals 14 residues. The DNA for the CDR3 is TGTGCCAGCAGTTACAGCCCGCGGGACACTGAAGCTTTCTTT. Residues: CASSYSPRDTEAFF.

The genes are TRBV23-1 and TRBJ2-1; TRBD2 aligns across 10 bases. TRBV23-1 is annotated as an ORF whose role is uncertain. There are 23 residues in the CDR3. Germline trimming cut 9 bases from V and 2 bases from J; bases unmatched to any gene: 31. The chain's CDR3 is CARYTDLSIVALAGEGAYNEQFF. CDR3 nucleotides: TGCGCCAGGTATACTGATCTGTCAATTGTGGCGCTAGCGGGAGAAGGGGCCTACAATGAGCAGTTCTTC.

This chain joins TRBV9 and TRBJ2-5, with a possible D match to TRBD1 (6 bases). Per germline, CDR1 SGDLS and CDR2 YYNGEE. The V end was cut by 4 bases, the J end by 1 base, with 11 bases between. This CDR3 spans 14 amino acids. DNA of the CDR3: TGTGCCAGCAGCACCGGACAGATCCAAGAGACCCAGTACTTC. Translation: CASSTGQIQETQYF.

This clone was seen a single time. V gene TRBV14 combines with J gene TRBJ2-1; TRBD2 aligns across 14 bases. V shed 0 bases and J 4 bases; nucleotides not matched to a gene: 8. Germline V gene sequence: CDR1 SGHDN, CDR2 FVKESK. The CDR3 consists of 19 residues. This CDR3 reads CASSQDRTGTSGRYNEQFF. The CDR3 bases are TGTGCCAGCAGCCAAGATAGGACCGGGACTAGCGGGAGATACAATGAGCAGTTCTTC. Looking up the rest from reference TRBV14 and TRBJ2-1 gives the full variable domain: EAGVTQFPSHSVIEKGQTVTLRCDPISGHDNLYWYRRVMGKEIKFLLHFVKESKQDESGMPNNRFLAERTGGTYSTLKVQPAELEDSGVYFCASSQDRTGTSGRYNEQFFGPGTRLTVL.

The sample holds a few counts of this clone. The chain is built from TRBV19 and TRBJ2-5, with a tentative D call TRBD1 (7 bases). The CDR3 has 16 residues. CDR1 LNHDA and CDR2 SQIVND come from the germline V gene (reference sequence). Trimming took off 4 bases at V and 5 bases at J, with 20 bases between the two ends. The CDR3 coding sequence is TGTGCCAGTAGTACCCACGAGGTGACAGGGAGGGAGACCCAGTACTTC. It translates to CASSTHEVTGRETQYF.

A few counts support this clone. V gene TRBV7-9 combines with J gene TRBJ2-1, with TRBD2 as a possible D gene (6 bases). Trimming stripped 4 bases from V and 9 bases from J, with 22 bases between. The CDR3 runs 16 residues. Germline CDR1 is SEHNR and CDR2 is FQNEAQ (reference sequence). For the CDR3, the DNA is TGTGCCAGCAGCTCACCTCCGGGACTTAGAGGTAGTGAGCAGTTCTTC. This sequence encodes CASSSPPGLRGSEQFF.

This sequence joins TRBV2 and TRBJ1-1; weak D call: TRBD1 (5 bases). V was shortened by 3 bases and J by 0 bases, with 8 bases between the two germline ends. The CDR3 contains 14 residues. CDR1 is SNHLY and CDR2 is FYNNEI in the germline V gene. The CDR3 loop reads CASSEQGMNTEAFF. DNA of the CDR3: TGTGCCAGCAGTGAGCAGGGAATGAACACTGAAGCTTTCTTT.

V is TRBV28 and J is TRBJ1-5, with D maybe TRBD1 (5 bases). The V end lost 6 bases, the J end lost 4 bases, and 7 bases lay between the germline ends. This CDR3 is built from 12 residues. Germline CDR1 is MDHEN and CDR2 is SYDVKM. This CDR3 is CASRQGNQPQHF. CDR3 bases: TGTGCCAGCAGGCAGGGAAATCAGCCCCAGCATTTT.

The V gene is TRBV5-1, the J gene TRBJ2-2; possible D gene TRBD2, 5 bases. The CDR3 extends over 16 amino acids. The ends were cut back, 4 bases at V and 3 bases at J, with 16 bases in the middle. CDR1 is SGHRS, CDR2 YFSETQ, per germline. The CDR3 loop reads CASSVGLLGDTGELFF. In nucleotides, the CDR3 is TGCGCCAGCAGCGTCGGACTGCTTGGGGACACCGGGGAGCTGTTTTTT.

In its sample, this clone was seen a few times. The J gene is TRBJ2-5, the V gene TRBV7-8; D gene unclear. Trimming pared 3 bases from V and 4 bases from J, leaving 15 bases between. The CDR3 totals 15 residues. Germline lookup yields CDR1 SGHVS and CDR2 FQNEAQ. CDR3 loop: CASSFADTPGETQYF. The DNA for the CDR3 is TGTGCCAGCAGCTTTGCCGACACCCCCGGAGAGACCCAGTACTTC.

The V and J genes are TRBV2 and TRBJ1-2; the D gene is possibly TRBD1 (6 bases). The V gene's germline CDR1 is SNHLY and CDR2 FYNNEI. The CDR3 covers 13 residues. V was trimmed by 3 bases and J by 4 bases, leaving 9 bases between them. In DNA, the CDR3 is TGTGCCAGCAGTGACCAGGGGCCCTATGGCTACACCTTC. Translated: CASSDQGPYGYTF. The complete variable domain, with remaining parts taken from reference TRBV2 and TRBJ1-2, reads EPEVTQTPSHQVTQMGQEVILRCVPISNHLYFYWYRQILGQKVEFLVSFYNNEISEKSEIFDDQFSVERPDGSNFTLKIRSTKLEDSAMYFCASSDQGPYGYTFGSGTRLTVV.

The J gene is TRBJ1-3, the V gene TRBV5-8; maybe TRBD1 (6 bases). Between the trimmed V and J ends, which lost 4 bases and 2 bases, there was a span of 10 bases. Per the germline V gene, CDR1 is SGHTS and CDR2 is YDEGEE. There are 14 residues in the CDR3. This chain's CDR3 is CASSPHRAGNTIYF. The CDR3 DNA is TGTGCCAGCAGCCCCCACAGGGCTGGAAACACCATATATTTT. Full variable domain (rest looked up from reference TRBV5-8 and TRBJ1-3): EAGVTQSPTHLIKTRGQQATLRCSPISGHTSVYWYQQALGLGLQFLLWYDEGEERNRGNFPPRFSGRQFPNYSSELNVNALELEDSALYLCASSPHRAGNTIYFGEGSWLTVV.

V is TRBV19 and J is TRBJ1-5; 9 positions agree with TRBD1. There are 16 residues in the CDR3. Germline assignment: CDR1 LNHDA and CDR2 SQIVND (reference sequence). The V gene end was trimmed by 5 bases and the J gene end by 6 bases; junction bases not matched to a gene: 11. CDR3 DNA: TGTGCCAGTAGTGTATTCACAGGGGGCGGGAGTCAGCCCCAGCATTTT. Translation gives CASSVFTGGGSQPQHF.

The chain uses TRBV4-3 and TRBJ2-1, with D tentatively TRBD2 (6 bases). The CDR3 consists of 14 residues. Germline loops: CDR1 LGHNA, CDR2 YSLEER. V shed 0 bases and J shed 7 bases, with 10 bases lying between them. CDR3 region: CASSQEPGRNEQFF. CDR3 sequence (DNA): TGCGCCAGCAGCCAAGAGCCAGGGAGGAATGAGCAGTTCTTC.

The rearrangement links TRBV5-1 to TRBJ2-5, with TRBD2 matching 9 bases. Trimming cost V 3 bases and J 5 bases; bases outside gene matches: 11. Per germline, CDR1 SGHRS and CDR2 YFSETQ. The CDR3 is made up of 16 amino acids. The CDR3 protein is CASSSPEAGGRETQYF. CDR3 sequence (DNA): TGCGCCAGCAGCTCCCCCGAAGCGGGGGGTAGGGAGACCCAGTACTTC.

The V call is TRBV4-2, the J call TRBJ2-3; 11 positions match TRBD2. Germline CDR1 reads LGHNA; CDR2 reads YNFKEQ. The CDR3 is 17 residues long. The V gene end was trimmed by 4 bases and the J gene end by 4 bases; junction bases not matched to a gene: 10. The CDR3 here is CASSPLTVAGGADTQYF. DNA for the CDR3: TGTGCCAGCAGCCCGCTGACGGTAGCGGGAGGGGCAGATACGCAGTATTTT.

The V and J genes are TRBV7-9 and TRBJ2-5, with 8 bases lining up with TRBD2. Germline V CDR1 and CDR2: SEHNR, FQNEAQ (reference sequence). J was trimmed by 5 bases and V by 5 bases; bases with no gene match: 7. The CDR3 has 14 residues. Here the CDR3 reads CASSASGLGETQYF. CDR3 coding DNA: TGTGCCAGCAGCGCCTCGGGACTAGGGGAGACCCAGTACTTC.

The rearrangement links TRBV5-1 to TRBJ2-7; 10 bases fit TRBD2. Germline-derived CDR1 and CDR2 are SGHRS and YFSETQ. The length of the CDR3 is 15 residues. V shed 6 bases and J 7 bases; nucleotides not matched to a gene: 13. The CDR3 nucleotides are TGCGCCAGCAAAGACACCGGGACTAGCGTGTCTGAGCAGTACTTC. This codes for CASKDTGTSVSEQYF. Using reference TRBV5-1 and TRBJ2-7 for the parts outside the CDR3, the full variable domain is KAGVTQTPRYLIKTRGQQVTLSCSPISGHRSVSWYQQTPGQGLQFLFEYFSETQRNKGNFPGRFSGRQFSNSRSEMNVSTLELGDSALYLCASKDTGTSVSEQYFGPGTRLTVT.

The rearrangement links TRBV5-1 to TRBJ2-7, with 7 bases lining up with TRBD2. From germline, CDR1 is SGHRS and CDR2 YFSETQ. After removal of 0 bases from V and 3 bases from J, the junction contained 6 bases not matched to a gene. This CDR3 region has 15 residues. The CDR3 DNA reads as TGCGCCAGCAGCTTGGATGGGACTACCCTCTACGAGCAGTACTTC. This codes for CASSLDGTTLYEQYF.

Of note for this clone: The junction does not match germline at one end; this may be a read error. The V gene is TRBV7-2, the J gene TRBJ2-4, with 9 bases matching TRBD2. The CDR3 consists of 13 residues. Germline V gene data show CDR1 as SGHTA and CDR2 as FQGNSA. CDR3 nucleotide sequence: TGTGCCAGCAGCTTAATGGTGGGGGAGCGGGGGGCCTTC. It encodes CASSLMVGERGAF. Full variable domain (outside the CDR3, taken from reference TRBV7-2 and TRBJ2-4): GAGVSQSPSNKVTEKGKDVELRCDPISGHTALYWYRQSLGQGLEFLIYFQGNSAPDKSGLPSDRFSAERTGGSVSTLTIQRTQQEDSAVYLCASSLMVGERGAFGAGTRLSVL.

J is TRBJ1-3 and V is TRBV27; 9 nucleotides match TRBD1. This CDR3 region has 15 residues. Trimming took 7 bases from V and 2 from J; bases not matched to a gene: 6. CDR1 and CDR2 from the germline V gene are MNHEY and SMNVEV (reference sequence). Here the CDR3 DNA reads TGTGCCAGCAAGAGCGGGACAGGGACTGGAAACACCATATATTTT. Amino acid sequence: CASKSGTGTGNTIYF.

V usage is TRBV30 and J usage is TRBJ1-3, with D perhaps TRBD1 (6 bases). CDR1 and CDR2 (germline): GTSNPN, SVGIG (reference sequence). Trimming cost V 2 bases and J 2 bases, with 13 bases left between them. This CDR3 contains 15 residues. The CDR3, as DNA: TGTGCCTGGAGTACCCGAACAGGGCCTGGAAACACCATATATTTT. Translation: CAWSTRTGPGNTIYF.

The chain recombines TRBV7-3 with TRBJ2-1; 10 bases match TRBD2. This CDR3 spans 16 amino acids. The V and J ends lost 2 bases and 3 bases, in that order; junction bases with no gene match: 4. CDR1 is SGHTA and CDR2 is FQGTGA in the germline V gene. CDR3 bases: TGTGCCAGCAGCTTAGCTACTAGCGGGGTCTACAATGAGCAGTTCTTC. This sequence encodes CASSLATSGVYNEQFF.

The V call is TRBV23-1, the J call TRBJ1-1; D remains unclear. TRBV23-1 is annotated as an ORF whose role is uncertain. This CDR3 spans 14 amino acids. The V gene lost 0 bases and the J gene lost 6 bases, with 11 bases spanning the gap. The DNA of the CDR3 is TGCGCCAGCAGTCAATCGCTCGAGGGCTCTGAAGCTTTCTTT. It codes for CASSQSLEGSEAFF.

The V call is TRBV7-9, the J call TRBJ2-5; TRBD1 is a possible D gene (6 bases). V was cut by 2 bases and J by 7 bases, with 11 bases left in between. The CDR3 has 13 amino acids. The germline CDR1 and CDR2 sequences are SEHNR and FQNEAQ (reference sequence). CDR3 region: CASSLPQGTTQYF. The DNA of the CDR3 is TGTGCCAGCAGCTTACCCCAGGGGACGACCCAGTACTTC.

V and J are TRBV25-1 and TRBJ1-5, with D possibly matching TRBD1 (6 bases). The CDR3 contains 13 residues. Trimming shortened V by 4 bases and J by 5 bases, and 9 bases separated the two germline ends. Germline loops: CDR1 MGHDK, CDR2 SYGVNS. The CDR3 DNA sequence: TGTGCCAGCAGTGTGGCAGGGGATCAGCCCCAGCATTTT. Its protein product is CASSVAGDQPQHF.

The chain links TRBV29-1 to TRBJ2-3; TRBD2 matches 7 bases. V lost 0 bases, J lost 0 bases, and 3 bases stayed unmatched. The CDR3 spans 15 residues. Germline CDR1 SQVTM, CDR2 ANQGSEA. CDR3 residues: CSVEDRGDSTDTQYF. DNA of the CDR3: TGCAGCGTTGAAGATCGGGGGGATAGCACAGATACGCAGTATTTT.

This chain links TRBV7-2 with TRBJ2-7, with 11 bases lining up with TRBD2. Trimming at V came to 0 bases and at J to 3 bases, leaving 1 base not matched to a gene. Germline values: CDR1 SGHTA, CDR2 FQGNSA. The CDR3 covers 15 residues. The CDR3: CASSLAGLADYEQYF. For the CDR3, the DNA is TGTGCCAGCAGCTTAGCGGGACTAGCGGACTACGAGCAGTACTTC. Drawing the rest from reference TRBV7-2 and TRBJ2-7, the complete variable domain is GAGVSQSPSNKVTEKGKDVELRCDPISGHTALYWYRQSLGQGLEFLIYFQGNSAPDKSGLPSDRFSAERTGGSVSTLTIQRTQQEDSAVYLCASSLAGLADYEQYFGPGTRLTVT.

V is TRBV5-4 and J is TRBJ2-1; 7 bases map to TRBD2. CDR3 length: 14 residues. After removal of 4 bases from V and 8 bases from J, the junction contained 9 bases not matched to a gene. Germline V gene sequence: CDR1 SGHNT, CDR2 YYREEE (reference sequence). Here the CDR3 DNA reads TGTGCCAGCAGCCAACTGGGGGGGGTCTATGAGCAGTTCTTC. Protein: CASSQLGGVYEQFF. Combining the CDR3 with reference TRBV5-4 and TRBJ2-1 gives the whole variable domain ETGVTQSPTHLIKTRGQQVTLRCSSQSGHNTVSWYQQALGQGPQFIFQYYREEENGRGNFPPRFSGLQFPNYSSELNVNALELDDSALYLCASSQLGGVYEQFFGPGTRLTVL.

The chain has TRBV10-3 and TRBJ2-7, with 8 positions matching TRBD1. CDR3 size: 13 residues. V lost 10 bases, J lost 4 bases, and 9 bases stayed unmatched. Germline CDR1 reads ENHRY; CDR2 reads SYGVKD. The CDR3 nucleotides are TGTGCCACCCGACAGGGGCTTCAATACGAGCAGTACTTC. Translation: CATRQGLQYEQYF.

This chain links TRBV30 with TRBJ2-7; possible D gene TRBD2, 6 bases. Germline lookup yields CDR1 GTSNPN and CDR2 SVGIG (reference sequence). The length of the CDR3 is 13 residues. The V end was cut by 2 bases, the J end by 4 bases, with 12 bases between. This CDR3 is CAWSSAGRYEQYF. CDR3 nucleotide sequence: TGTGCCTGGAGTTCTGCAGGGAGGTACGAGCAGTACTTC.